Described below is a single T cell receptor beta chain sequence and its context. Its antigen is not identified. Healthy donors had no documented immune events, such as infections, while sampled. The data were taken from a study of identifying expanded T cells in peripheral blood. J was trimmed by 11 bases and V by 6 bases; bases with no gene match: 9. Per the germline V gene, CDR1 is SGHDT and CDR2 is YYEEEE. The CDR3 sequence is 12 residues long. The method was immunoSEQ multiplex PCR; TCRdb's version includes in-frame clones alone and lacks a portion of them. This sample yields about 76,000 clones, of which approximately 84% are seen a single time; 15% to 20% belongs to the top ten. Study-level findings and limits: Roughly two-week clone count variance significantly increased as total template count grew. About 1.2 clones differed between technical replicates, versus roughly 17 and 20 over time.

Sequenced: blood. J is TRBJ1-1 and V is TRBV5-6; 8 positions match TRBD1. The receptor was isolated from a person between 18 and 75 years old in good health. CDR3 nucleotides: TGTGCCAGCACCACGGACAGGGTTGAGGCTTTCTTT. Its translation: CASTTDRVEAFF.